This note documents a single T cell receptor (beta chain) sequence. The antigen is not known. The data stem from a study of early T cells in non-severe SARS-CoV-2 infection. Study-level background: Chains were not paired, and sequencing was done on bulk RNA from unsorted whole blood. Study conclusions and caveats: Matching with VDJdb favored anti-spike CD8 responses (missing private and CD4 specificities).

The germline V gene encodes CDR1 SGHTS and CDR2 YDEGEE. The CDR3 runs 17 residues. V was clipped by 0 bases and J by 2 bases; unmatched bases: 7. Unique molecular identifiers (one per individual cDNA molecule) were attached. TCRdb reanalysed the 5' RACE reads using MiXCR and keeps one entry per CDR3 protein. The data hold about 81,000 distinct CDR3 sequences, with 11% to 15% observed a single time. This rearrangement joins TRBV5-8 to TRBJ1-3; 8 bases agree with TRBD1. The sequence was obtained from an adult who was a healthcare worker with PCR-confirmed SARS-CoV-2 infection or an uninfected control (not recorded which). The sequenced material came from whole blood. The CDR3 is CASSLGQGRGTGNTIYF. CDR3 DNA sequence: TGTGCCAGCAGCTTGGGACAGGGGCGCGGGACTGGAAACACCATATATTTT.